This TCR beta chain derives from a study of blood T cells in healthy people across ages. Alongside a J-beta primer mix, a sample-barcoded 5' primer served in a second PCR lasting about 7 to 12 cycles. TCRdb ran MiXCR on the 5' RACE reads and lists one entry per CDR3 protein. Found here are some 850,000 distinct CDR3 sequences, around 25% of them singletons; the top ten hold roughly 3.1%. Study results and limitations: Expanded clonotype shifts may have been confounded, as the donors had an unknown CMV status.

This clonotype came up a few times. Antigen specificity is unknown. The same sample was also used in a study of T cells of mothers and their children. That report notes: Thymic selection molds TCR recombination output in a comparable way in related and unrelated pairs.

Sequencing was carried out using blood. This clonotype was obtained from a boy aged 5-17 years in good health.

CDR3 in amino acids: CAWTWTGRPYEQYF. The CDR3 nucleotides are TGTGCCTGGACTTGGACAGGGAGACCCTACGAGCAGTACTTC. The chain employs TRBV30 and TRBJ2-7; 8 positions agree with TRBD1. CDR3 length: 14 residues. V lost 4 bases and J lost 2; bases outside the gene matches: 7. Germline V lookup: CDR1 GTSNPN, CDR2 SVGIG (reference sequence). Together with reference TRBV30 and TRBJ2-7, the CDR3 gives the full variable domain: SQTIHQWPATLVQPVGSPLSLECTVEGTSNPNLYWYRQAAGRGLQLLFYSVGIGQISSEVPQNLSASRPQDRQFILSSKKLLLSDSGFYLCAWTWTGRPYEQYFGPGTRLTVT.